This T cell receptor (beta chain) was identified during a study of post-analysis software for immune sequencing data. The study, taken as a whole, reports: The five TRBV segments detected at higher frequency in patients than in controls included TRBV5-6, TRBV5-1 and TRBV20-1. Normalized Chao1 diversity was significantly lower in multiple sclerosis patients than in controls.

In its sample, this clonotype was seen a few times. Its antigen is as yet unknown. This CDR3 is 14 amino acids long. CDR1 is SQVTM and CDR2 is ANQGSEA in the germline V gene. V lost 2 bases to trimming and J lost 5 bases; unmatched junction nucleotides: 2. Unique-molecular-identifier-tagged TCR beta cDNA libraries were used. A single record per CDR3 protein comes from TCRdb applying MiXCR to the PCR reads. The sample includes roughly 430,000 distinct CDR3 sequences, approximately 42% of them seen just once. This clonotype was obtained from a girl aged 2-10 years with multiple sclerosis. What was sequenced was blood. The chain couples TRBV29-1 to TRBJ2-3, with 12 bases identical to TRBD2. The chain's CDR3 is CSVEWTSGIDTQYF. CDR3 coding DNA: TGCAGCGTTGAATGGACTAGCGGGATAGATACGCAGTATTTT.